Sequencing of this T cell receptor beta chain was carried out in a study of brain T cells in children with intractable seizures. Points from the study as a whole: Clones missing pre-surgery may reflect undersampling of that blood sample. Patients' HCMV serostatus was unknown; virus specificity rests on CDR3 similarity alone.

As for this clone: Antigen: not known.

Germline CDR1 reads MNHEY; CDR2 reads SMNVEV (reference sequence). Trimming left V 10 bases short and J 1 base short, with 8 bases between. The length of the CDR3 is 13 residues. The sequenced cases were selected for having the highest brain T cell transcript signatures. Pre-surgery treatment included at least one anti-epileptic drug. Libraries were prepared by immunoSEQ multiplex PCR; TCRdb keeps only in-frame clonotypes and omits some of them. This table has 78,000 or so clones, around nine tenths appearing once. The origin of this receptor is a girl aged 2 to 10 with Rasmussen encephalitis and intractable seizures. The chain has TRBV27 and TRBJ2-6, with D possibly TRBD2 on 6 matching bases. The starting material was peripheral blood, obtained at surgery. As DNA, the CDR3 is TGTGCCACCCGGGGGTCTGGGGCCAACGTCCTGACTTTC. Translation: CATRGSGANVLTF. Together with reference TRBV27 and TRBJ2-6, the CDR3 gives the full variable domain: EAQVTQNPRYLITVTGKKLTVTCSQNMNHEYMSWYRQDPGLGLRQIYYSMNVEVTDKGDVPEGYKVSRKEKRNFPLILESPSPNQTSLYFCATRGSGANVLTFGAGSRLTVL.